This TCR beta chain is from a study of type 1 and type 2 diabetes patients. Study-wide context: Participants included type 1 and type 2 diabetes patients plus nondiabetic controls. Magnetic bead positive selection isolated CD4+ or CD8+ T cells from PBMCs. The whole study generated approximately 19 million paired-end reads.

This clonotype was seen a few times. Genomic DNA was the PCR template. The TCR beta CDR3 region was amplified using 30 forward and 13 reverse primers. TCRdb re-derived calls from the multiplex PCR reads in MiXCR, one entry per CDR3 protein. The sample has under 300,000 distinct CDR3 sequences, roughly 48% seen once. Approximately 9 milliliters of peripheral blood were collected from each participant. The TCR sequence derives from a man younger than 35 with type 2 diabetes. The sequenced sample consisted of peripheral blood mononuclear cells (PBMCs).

This CDR3 reads CAWSGPRGQFF. CDR3 sequence (DNA): TGTGCCTGGAGCGGGCCGCGAGGGCAGTTCTTC. This chain connects TRBV30 to TRBJ2-1; D ambiguous. Germline CDR1 GTSNPN, CDR2 SVGIG (reference sequence). The V and J ends lost 3 bases and 12 bases respectively, with 12 bases between them. The CDR3 runs 11 residues.